The 7 T cell receptor beta chains below all came from one sample that was sequenced in a study of cytomegalovirus exposure and HLA in healthy donors. 60 Vbeta and 13 Jbeta primers were used in PCR. Generated by immunoSEQ multiplex PCR, the TCRdb table keeps only in-frame clones and is missing some. The data show some 250,000 clones, 82% seen once. The source material was PBMCs. The receptors were sampled from a woman in her forties in good health and CMV-seropositive.

The V call is TRBV6-5, the J call TRBJ2-5; D gene unclear. TRBJ2-7 matches the DNA end more closely, so the J call is doubtful. Per germline, CDR1 MNHEY and CDR2 SVGAGI. The CDR3 is 12 residues long. As DNA, the CDR3 is TGTGCCAGCTCAGGCAGCTCCTACGAGCAGTACTTC. Its protein product is CASSGSSYEQYF.

The chain combines TRBV18 with TRBJ1-1, with 8 bases lining up with TRBD1. The CDR3 spans 15 residues. V shed 4 bases, J shed 4 bases, and the junction held 8 bases outside the gene matches. Germline values: CDR1 KGHSH, CDR2 LQKENI. The CDR3 sequence is CASSQPGQGGTEAFF. The CDR3 coding sequence is TGTGCCAGCTCACAACCCGGACAGGGAGGCACTGAAGCTTTCTTT.

This clone was observed a few times. The chain uses TRBV7-2 and TRBJ2-7; TRBD1 matches at 8 bases. Germline-derived CDR1 and CDR2 are SGHTA and FQGNSA. The CDR3 sequence is 15 residues long. Trimming removed 1 base from V and 0 bases from J; junction bases left unmatched: 2. CDR3 DNA: TGTGCCAGCAGCTTAGGGGACAGGAGCTCCTACGAGCAGTACTTC. Protein: CASSLGDRSSYEQYF.

The J gene is TRBJ2-7, the V gene TRBV6-6, with D perhaps matching TRBD2 (6 bases). The V gene lost 6 bases and the J gene lost 5 bases, with 14 bases spanning the gap. Per the germline V gene, CDR1 is MNHNY and CDR2 is SVGAGI (reference sequence). CDR3 size: 13 residues. In DNA form, the CDR3 reads TGTGCCAGCAGGTCGACTAGTACCCACGAGCAGTACTTC. It yields the protein CASRSTSTHEQYF.

The V call is TRBV30, the J call TRBJ1-5, with D perhaps matching TRBD1 (5 bases). Germline CDR1 and CDR2: GTSNPN and SVGIG (reference sequence). Between the trimmed V and J ends, which lost 4 bases and 3 bases, there was a span of 10 bases. The CDR3 totals 13 residues. The CDR3 protein is CAWTGQYNQPQHF. DNA for the CDR3: TGTGCCTGGACAGGGCAGTACAATCAGCCCCAGCATTTT.

The rearrangement joins TRBV7-2 to TRBJ2-2; possibly TRBD1 for D (7 bases). In germline, CDR1 is SGHTA, CDR2 FQGNSA. The V gene lost 5 bases and the J gene lost 3 bases, with 19 bases spanning the gap. The CDR3 covers 17 residues. CDR3 sequence (DNA): TGTGCCAGCAGCAAAAGGGGCAGGGGGGAGGACACCGGGGAGCTGTTTTTT. Residues: CASSKRGRGEDTGELFF.

The chain is built from TRBV5-4 and TRBJ2-7; 11 positions match TRBD2. Germline V gives CDR1 SGHNT, CDR2 YYREEE (reference sequence). V lost 2 bases to trimming and J lost 12 bases; unmatched junction nucleotides: 7. This CDR3 region has 13 residues. In nucleotides, the CDR3 is TGTGCCAGCAGCTTAGATAGCGGGAGGGCCATGTACTTC. The encoded protein is CASSLDSGRAMYF.